Listed here are 32 T cell receptor beta chains from one sample, sequenced in a study of tumor-infiltrating lymphocytes in primary liver carcinoma. Germline DNA was extracted too, while blood RNA derived from unsorted whole blood. A primer in the constant region served to generate TCR beta cDNA from approximately 500 ng of total RNA. TCR beta libraries came from three nested multiplex PCR rounds using slightly modified ARM-PCR. Researchers ran the first two PCR rounds for roughly 11 cycles each with TRBV1-TRBV30 forward primers and a C-beta reverse primer. TCRdb reanalysed the multiplex PCR reads using MiXCR and keeps one entry per CDR3 protein. The repertoire has approximately 300,000 distinct CDR3 sequences, around three fifths of them found once; the top ten carry around 9.5%. Sequencing input: peripheral blood. The receptor set was obtained from a man in his forties or fifties with primary liver carcinoma and hepatitis B virus infection.

This sequence joins TRBV9 and TRBJ2-2; D ambiguous. The CDR3 is made up of 14 amino acids. V was trimmed by 2 bases and J by 8 bases, leaving 13 bases between them. Germline loops: CDR1 SGDLS, CDR2 YYNGEE. The CDR3 loop is CASSVLPYEGELFF. CDR3 sequence (DNA): TGTGCCAGCAGCGTCCTCCCGTACGAGGGGGAGCTGTTTTTT.

Comment on this clonotype: A much larger clone differs by one base, so this may be a read error. V usage is TRBV13 and J usage is TRBJ2-2, with a tentative D call TRBD2 (5 bases). Germline V gene sequence: CDR1 PRHDT, CDR2 FYEKMQ (reference sequence). The CDR3 spans 14 residues. CDR3 residues: CASSLGGNTGELSF. The CDR3 DNA reads TGTGCCAGCAGCTTAGGAGGGAACACCGGGGAGCTGTCTTTT.

Details on this clonotype: The junction departs from germline at one end; a sequencing error may be responsible. The chain uses TRBV29-1 and TRBJ2-5, with D possibly matching TRBD2 (5 bases). CDR3 size: 18 residues. Germline-derived CDR1 and CDR2 are SQVTM and ANQGSEA. CDR3 DNA: TGCAGAGTTGATGAGTGGGCAGCTGTTCGACGAGGGCAAGAGACCCAGTACTTC. Protein product: CRVDEWAAVRRGQETQYF.

As to this clonotype: No conserved phenylalanine or tryptophan ends this CDR3, so it is likely a read error. No DNA is shown, since the ends of the CDR3 on it are uncertain; the CDR3 is the one TCRdb lists. This CDR3 is CASSFSGQNTEPFS. This chain joins TRBV12-3 or TRBV12-4 and TRBJ1-1. The CDR3 is 14 amino acids long, termini counted.

The rearrangement joins TRBV28 to TRBJ1-2; 10 nucleotides line up with TRBD1. The CDR3 extends over 17 amino acids. Germline V gene data show CDR1 as MDHEN and CDR2 as SYDVKM. Unmatched junction bases numbered 10, after V lost 4 bases and J lost 2 bases. The CDR3 is CASSSRQGAWSNYGYTF. DNA of the CDR3: TGTGCCAGCAGTTCTCGACAGGGGGCCTGGTCCAACTATGGCTACACCTTC.

This clonotype was seen at least ten times. The chain couples TRBV12-3 or TRBV12-4 to TRBJ2-5; either TRBD1 or TRBD2 may supply D (5 bases each). This CDR3 is built from 14 residues. V shed 6 bases and J shed 5 bases, with 16 bases lying between them. The CDR3 bases are TGTGCCAGCAGCCGGGACCGAACGCGGGAGACCCAGTACTTC. Translated: CASSRDRTRETQYF.

The chain joins TRBV14 to TRBJ2-1; D remains unclear. The CDR3 spans 13 residues. V lost 3 bases to trimming and J lost 5 bases, with 8 bases between them. Looked up from germline, CDR1 is SGHDN and CDR2 is FVKESK. CDR3 sequence reads: CASSHGPNNEQFF. Written as DNA, the CDR3 is TGTGCCAGCAGCCACGGACCCAACAATGAGCAGTTCTTC. The entire variable domain, with the rest obtained from reference TRBV14 and TRBJ2-1, is as follows: EAGVTQFPSHSVIEKGQTVTLRCDPISGHDNLYWYRRVMGKEIKFLLHFVKESKQDESGMPNNRFLAERTGGTYSTLKVQPAELEDSGVYFCASSHGPNNEQFFGPGTRLTVL.

The rearrangement links TRBV30 to TRBJ2-5; D is possibly TRBD2 (7 bases). This CDR3 is 15 amino acids long. CDR1 is GTSNPN and CDR2 is SVGIG in the germline V gene (reference sequence). Trimming removed 2 bases at V and 4 bases at J, with 17 bases between. The CDR3 bases are TGTGCCTGGAGTAGAGGGGAGGGGGGGAGAGAGACCCAGTACTTC. Amino acid sequence: CAWSRGEGGRETQYF.

As concerns this clonotype: A much larger clone lies one base from this, so it may be a read error. Without the conserved terminal phenylalanine or tryptophan, this CDR3 likely stems from a read error. The chain has TRBV4-1 and TRBJ2-3; 7 bases align to TRBD2. The CDR3 loop spans 15 amino acids. V lost 0 bases, J lost 4 bases, and 4 bases stayed unmatched. Germline V gives CDR1 MGHRA, CDR2 YSYEKL. CDR3: CASSQDLRGSDTQYL. CDR3 bases: TGCGCCAGCAGCCAAGATTTGCGGGGGTCAGATACGCAGTATTTG.

The V gene is TRBV28, the J gene TRBJ2-4, with D uncertain. The V and J ends lost 0 bases and 1 base respectively, with 4 bases between them. This CDR3 has 14 amino acids. Germline-derived CDR1 and CDR2 are MDHEN and SYDVKM. CDR3 coding DNA: TGTGCCAGCAGTTTATGGGAGGCCAAAAACATTCAGTACTTC. Amino acids: CASSLWEAKNIQYF.

Comment on this clonotype: A much bigger clone sits one base away, suggesting this may be a read error. The CDR3 here is CASSVCPGSYNEQFF. CDR3 DNA: TGTGCCAGCAGTGTTTGTCCGGGTTCCTACAATGAGCAGTTCTTC. J is TRBJ2-1 and V is TRBV6-1; D not certain. Germline V gives CDR1 MNHNS, CDR2 SASEGT. Between the trimmed V and J ends, which lost 4 bases and 1 base, there was a span of 11 bases. There are 15 residues in the CDR3.

A word on this clonotype: The junction shows a germline mismatch at one end, possibly a read error. The chain has TRBV6-6 and TRBJ2-7; 8 bases line up with TRBD2. This CDR3 is 14 amino acids long. CDR1 is MNHNY and CDR2 is SVGAGI in the germline V gene (reference sequence). CDR3 sequence: CAGSLAGSPYEQYF. The DNA for the CDR3 is TGTGCCGGCAGCCTAGCGGGTTCCCCCTACGAGCAGTACTTC.

Concerning this clonotype: Possible read error: a much larger clone is one base away. The CDR3 does not end in the conserved phenylalanine or tryptophan, so this is likely a read error. This chain connects TRBV10-1 to TRBJ2-7, with a tentative D call TRBD2 (6 bases). The CDR3 consists of 14 residues. From germline, CDR1 is WNHNN and CDR2 SYGVQD (reference sequence). With 5 bases removed from V and 3 bases from J, the gap between germline ends came to 14 bases. This chain's CDR3 is CASSPGGMIYEQYY. The CDR3 DNA follows: TGCGCCAGCAGTCCCGGGGGAATGATCTACGAGCAGTACTAC.

A note on this clonotype: An end of the junction does not agree with germline; a read error may underlie this. The chain joins TRBV11-2 to TRBJ2-3; D is possibly TRBD1 (6 bases). CDR1 SGHAT and CDR2 FQNNGV come from the germline V gene. This CDR3 spans 15 amino acids. The CDR3 here is CASSSIVHRTDTHYF. In nucleotides, the CDR3 is TGTGCCAGCAGCTCCATAGTTCATAGGACAGATACGCACTATTTT.

As for this clonotype: A much larger clone differs by one base, so this may be a read error. The V gene is TRBV6-2 or TRBV6-3, the J gene TRBJ2-7, with 8 positions matching TRBD2. The germline V gene has CDR1 MNHEY and CDR2 SVGEGT. There are 15 residues in the CDR3. The CDR3 nucleotides read TGTGCCGGCAGTTACGAAACGGGAGGGCTGTACGAGCAGTACTTC. This encodes CAGSYETGGLYEQYF.

V and J are TRBV6-5 and TRBJ2-5; maybe TRBD1 (5 bases). The CDR3 contains 13 residues. Germline V lookup: CDR1 MNHEY, CDR2 SVGAGI. Trimming removed 8 bases at V and 4 bases at J, with 14 bases between. The CDR3 loop reads CASGARALETQYF. DNA for the CDR3: TGTGCCAGCGGGGCCAGGGCTTTAGAGACCCAGTACTTC.

This clonotype appeared a few times. The chain joins TRBV21-1 to TRBJ1-1; TRBD1 is the table's D call and was not checked against the DNA. TRBV21-1 is deemed a pseudogene. The CDR3 runs 14 residues. This CDR3 reads CASRGRREGTEAFF. The CDR3 nucleotides are TGTGCCAGCAGGGGGCGGAGAGAGGGCACTGAAGCTTTCTTT.

Details on this clonotype: A read error may be the cause here, since a much bigger clone is one base away. This sequence joins TRBV4-1 and TRBJ2-5; D possibly corresponds to TRBD1 (8 bases). Germline loops: CDR1 MGHRA, CDR2 YSYEKL. The CDR3 extends over 15 amino acids. CDR3 loop: CTSSLGQGGGETQYF. DNA of the CDR3: TGCACCAGCAGCCTTGGACAGGGAGGGGGAGAGACCCAGTACTTC.

Worth noting for this clonotype: This could be a read error, since a much larger clone is one nucleotide away. The conserved final phenylalanine or tryptophan is absent from the CDR3, which likely points to a read error. The chain is built from TRBV4-2 and TRBJ2-1; TRBD2 aligns across 7 bases. This CDR3 has 18 residues. Trimming at V came to 2 bases and at J to 4 bases, leaving 14 bases not matched to a gene. Germline CDR1 LGHNA, CDR2 YNFKEQ. CDR3 nucleotides: TGTGCCAGCAGCCAATACCCTAGTAGCGGGCAAAGATACAATGAGCAGTTCCTC. Translating gives CASSQYPSSGQRYNEQFL.

With regard to this clonotype: One end of the junction is discordant with germline, which a read error may explain. The chain carries TRBV12-3 or TRBV12-4 and TRBJ1-5; the D gene is possibly TRBD1 (5 bases). This CDR3 has 15 residues. CDR3 residues: CASRPGGTDNQPQHF. CDR3 DNA: TGTGCCAGCAGGCCGGGAGGGACTGACAATCAGCCCCAGCATTTC.

The rearrangement links TRBV11-2 to TRBJ1-1, with TRBD1 as a possible D gene (6 bases). This CDR3 contains 15 residues. Trimming removed 5 bases from V and 2 bases from J, with 15 bases in between. The germline V gene has CDR1 SGHAT and CDR2 FQNNGV. The DNA of the CDR3 is TGTGCCAGCAGCACCGGGGGGGCTTCAAACACTGAAGCTTTCTTT. It codes for CASSTGGASNTEAFF.

Note on this clonotype: At one end the junction does not follow the germline gene, possibly because of a read error. This chain joins TRBV5-1 and TRBJ2-2, with TRBD1 matching over 10 bases. CDR3 size: 16 residues. Germline V gene lookup returns CDR1 SGHRS and CDR2 YFSETQ. The CDR3 loop reads CVSSPGQGSHTGELFF. The CDR3 region has the DNA TGCGTCAGCAGCCCGGGACAGGGGTCCCACACCGGGGAGCTGTTTTTT.

With respect to this clonotype: This sequence may be a read error, since a much larger clone differs from it by one base. V and J are TRBV6-2 or TRBV6-3 and TRBJ2-7, with D perhaps matching TRBD1 (6 bases). Deletions cut 0 bases from V and 3 bases from J, with 9 bases between. Germline assignment: CDR1 MNHEY and CDR2 SVGEGT. This CDR3 comprises 14 residues. The CDR3 sequence: CASSYSGHRYEQYF. The CDR3 region has the DNA TGTGCCAGCAGTTACTCGGGACATCGCTACGAGCAGTACTTC.

CDR3 amino acids: CSAREGTSGRPAYNEQFF. CDR3 DNA: TGCAGTGCTAGAGAGGGGACTAGCGGGAGGCCAGCCTACAATGAGCAGTTCTTC. The chain joins TRBV20-1 to TRBJ2-1; 15 positions agree with TRBD2. There are 18 residues in the CDR3. The germline V gene has CDR1 DFQATT and CDR2 SNEGSKA (reference sequence). V shed 0 bases and J 2 bases; nucleotides not matched to a gene: 5.

With respect to this clonotype: A much larger clone lies one base from this, so it may be a read error. This chain uses TRBV11-2 with TRBJ2-1; TRBD2 agrees at 7 bases. The V segment lost 0 bases and the J segment 5 bases; nucleotides outside the gene matches: 4. CDR3 size: 15 residues. The germline V gene encodes CDR1 SGHAT and CDR2 FQNNGV. The CDR3 is CASSLDSGGDNEQFF. In DNA form, the CDR3 reads TGTGCCAGCAGCTTAGATTCGGGAGGAGACAATGAGCAGTTCTTC.

This clonotype was found a few times. The chain uses TRBV28 and TRBJ2-7; 11 bases match TRBD2. Germline V gene lookup returns CDR1 MDHEN and CDR2 SYDVKM. The trim removed 6 bases at V and 3 bases at J, leaving 10 bases unmatched. CDR3 length: 16 amino acids. The CDR3 here is CASRRGGTSGHYEQYF. The DNA of the CDR3 is TGTGCCAGCAGAAGGGGAGGGACTAGCGGACACTACGAGCAGTACTTC.

A remark on this clonotype: An end of the junction does not agree with germline; a read error may underlie this. The rearrangement uses TRBV4-1 and TRBJ1-2, with 10 bases identical to TRBD1. Per the germline V gene, CDR1 is MGHRA and CDR2 is YSYEKL. CDR3 length equals 14 residues. CDR3 amino acids: CAGRDRGVDYGYTF. The CDR3 DNA sequence: TGCGCCGGCAGGGACAGGGGCGTAGACTATGGCTACACCTTC.

On this clonotype itself: A much more abundant neighbour one base away suggests this may be a read error. V and J are TRBV6-2 or TRBV6-3 and TRBJ2-1; D might be TRBD1 (7 bases). Germline CDR1 and CDR2: MNHEY and SVGEGT. The CDR3 loop spans 16 amino acids. The chain's CDR3 is CASSYERGRPGREHFF. CDR3 DNA: TGTGCCAGCAGTTATGAGAGGGGGCGTCCGGGCCGGGAGCACTTCTTC.

Concerning this clonotype itself: This CDR3 fails to terminate in the conserved phenylalanine or tryptophan, so it likely reflects a read error. J is TRBJ1-2 and V is TRBV12-3 or TRBV12-4, with 11 bases matching TRBD1. This CDR3 region has 14 residues. The J segment lost 4 bases and the V segment lost 4 bases, leaving 2 bases of the junction unmatched. CDR3 sequence (DNA): TGTGCCAGCAGTTGGACAGGGGGCAGCTATGGCTACACCCTC. This sequence encodes CASSWTGGSYGYTL.

This rearrangement joins TRBV6-6 to TRBJ2-7, with D tentatively TRBD2 (5 bases). V dropped 2 bases and J dropped 1 base, with 15 bases sitting between them. The CDR3 runs 16 residues. Germline lookup yields CDR1 MNHNY and CDR2 SVGAGI (reference sequence). CDR3: CASSYDTASLSYEQYF. Written as DNA, the CDR3 is TGTGCCAGCAGTTACGATACAGCTAGCCTATCCTACGAGCAGTACTTC.

This clonotype appeared once. At one end the junction does not follow the germline gene, possibly because of a read error. J is TRBJ2-7 and V is TRBV5-6; TRBD1 agrees at 9 bases. CDR1 is SGHDT and CDR2 is YYEEEE in the germline V gene. The CDR3 extends over 14 amino acids. In DNA form, the CDR3 reads TGTGTCAGCAGCTCCGGGACAGGGATCAGCGAGCAGTACTTC. Encoded protein: CVSSSGTGISEQYF.

This chain connects TRBV5-3 to TRBJ2-3, with 8 nucleotides matching TRBD1. TRBV5-3 is given ORF status, its function remaining uncertain. Germline trimming cut 0 bases from V and 4 bases from J; bases unmatched to any gene: 10. The CDR3 loop spans 17 amino acids. The CDR3, as DNA: TGTGCCAGAAGCTTGGTACGGAGACAGGGGATCTCAGATACGCAGTATTTT. Its protein is CARSLVRRQGISDTQYF.